This T cell receptor (beta chain) emerged from a study of cytomegalovirus exposure and HLA in healthy donors. Whole-study findings and limits: A later analysis reported that several of the most significant clusters appeared to be linked to common viral pathogens, among them Epstein-Barr virus. In a later analysis, most CMV-associated TCR beta chains appeared HLA-restricted.

Turning to this clone: Its antigen is unknown.

The PCR ran on 60 Vbeta and 13 Jbeta primers. The table came from immunoSEQ multiplex PCR; TCRdb's copy has only in-frame clones and leaves some out. The data hold 50,000 to 70,000 clones, with 65% to 75% observed a single time. The CDR3 has 13 residues. Germline V gives CDR1 MDHEN, CDR2 SYDVKM. V dropped 8 bases and J dropped 10 bases, with 15 bases sitting between them. Nominally healthy donors provided the samples, though records likely missed some immune exposures. This sequence was found in a man aged 30-40 years in good health and CMV-seropositive. V is TRBV28 and J is TRBJ1-6; D might be TRBD1 (6 bases). The sequencing input was PBMCs. The CDR3 DNA reads as TGTGCCAGCCGACTTCCAGGGGTCTCACCCCTCCACTTT. It specifies CASRLPGVSPLHF.